This T cell receptor beta chain was retrieved from a study of cytomegalovirus exposure and HLA in healthy donors. Study-wide results and limits: HLA alleles showed associations with roughly 17,000 TCR beta sequences in a later analysis, at a 0.05 false discovery rate. Available immune exposure information covered CMV serostatus only. In a later analysis, TCR association rates varied by HLA locus: DRB1 most, HLA-C fewest.

Vbeta (60) and Jbeta (13) primers were used in the PCR. Generated by immunoSEQ multiplex PCR, the TCRdb table keeps only in-frame clones and is missing some. The repertoire holds around 150,000 clones, with roughly 78% as singletons. The CDR3 is 16 amino acids. CDR1 and CDR2 from the germline V gene are WNHNN and SYGVQD (reference sequence). V shed 8 bases and J 0 bases; nucleotides not matched to a gene: 7. Points on this clone: Its cognate antigen is unknown.

This TCR derives from a man between 25 and 39 years old in good health. Source material: PBMCs. The rearrangement links TRBV10-1 to TRBJ2-4; 10 nucleotides match TRBD2. The CDR3, as DNA: TGCGCCAGCGCAACTAGCGGGGCCATAGCCAAAAACATTCAGTACTTC. This encodes CASATSGAIAKNIQYF.